This passage covers 26 T cell receptor beta chains from one sample sequenced in a study of T cells after yellow fever vaccination. One entry per CDR3 protein results from TCRdb running MiXCR on the 5' RACE reads. In the table there are roughly 150,000 distinct CDR3 sequences, more than 6% of which are singletons. The specimen comprised CD4+ T cells sorted from PBMCs, sampled 5 days after the yellow fever booster vaccination. All receptors derive from a man younger than 40 who received the YFV17D yellow fever vaccine.

A few counts support this clonotype. The CDR3 coding sequence is TGTGCCAGCAGTTTTAGGGCAGGGGGCACTGAAGCTTTCTTT. Its protein product is CASSFRAGGTEAFF. The V gene is TRBV12-3 or TRBV12-4, the J gene TRBJ1-1, with 7 bases identical to TRBD1. CDR3 size: 14 residues. The ends lost 3 bases at V and 4 bases at J; junction bases unmatched: 5.

This clonotype occurred many times. The chain couples TRBV7-2 to TRBJ2-1; TRBD1 or TRBD2 may be the D gene (5 bases each). V was trimmed by 5 bases and J by 2 bases, leaving 13 bases between them. The germline V gene encodes CDR1 SGHTA and CDR2 FQGNSA. The CDR3 is 15 amino acids. For the CDR3, the DNA is TGTGCCAGCAGCCCCCAAGGGACCCCCTACAATGAGCAGTTCTTC. Protein product: CASSPQGTPYNEQFF.

This clonotype occurred many times. The V call is TRBV6-1, the J call TRBJ2-7; TRBD1 or TRBD2 may be the D gene (7 bases each). Trimming removed 4 bases from V and 3 bases from J, with 13 bases in between. Germline V gene data show CDR1 as MNHNS and CDR2 as SASEGT. CDR3 length: 14 amino acids. CDR3 sequence reads: CASSVQGGVYEQYF. The CDR3 DNA reads TGTGCCAGCAGTGTCCAGGGGGGGGTCTACGAGCAGTACTTC.

In this sample, this clonotype turned up many times. The chain carries TRBV5-1 and TRBJ1-1; D perhaps matches TRBD1 (5 bases). The CDR3 has 14 residues. V was shortened by 3 bases and J by 1 base, with 10 bases between the two germline ends. Germline CDR1 is SGHRS and CDR2 is YFSETQ. CDR3 sequence (DNA): TGCGCCAGCAGCTCCGGGGGGAAGAACACTGAAGCTTTCTTT. This gives the protein CASSSGGKNTEAFF.

This clonotype was recorded at least ten times. V is TRBV3-1 and J is TRBJ1-1, with D possibly TRBD1 on 5 matching bases. The CDR3 runs to 14 residues. Trimming left V 7 bases short and J 1 base short, with 13 bases between. Germline CDR1 reads LGHDT; CDR2 reads YNNKEL (reference sequence). The CDR3 coding sequence is TGTGCCAGCAAGGGGAGGGGATCGAACACTGAAGCTTTCTTT. Translating gives CASKGRGSNTEAFF. Filled out from reference TRBV3-1 and TRBJ1-1, the complete variable domain reads DTAVSQTPKYLVTQMGNDKSIKCEQNLGHDTMYWYKQDSKKFLKIMFSYNNKELIINETVPNRFSPKSPDKAHLNLHINSLELGDSAVYFCASKGRGSNTEAFFGQGTRLTVV.

There are many counts of this clonotype. V and J are TRBV3-1 and TRBJ2-2; D remains unclear. The CDR3 loop spans 15 amino acids. The V end was cut by 0 bases, the J end by 7 bases, with 12 bases between. The germline gives CDR1 LGHDT, CDR2 YNNKEL (reference sequence). The CDR3 sequence: CASSQDLLRSGELFF. The CDR3, as DNA: TGTGCCAGCAGCCAAGATCTACTTCGAAGCGGGGAGCTGTTTTTT.

Turning to this clonotype: A much more abundant neighbour one base away suggests this may be a read error. The chain carries TRBV20-1 and TRBJ2-1; perhaps D is TRBD1 or TRBD2 (7 bases each). The ends were cut back, 2 bases at V and 8 bases at J, with 19 bases in the middle. Germline V lookup: CDR1 DFQATT, CDR2 SNEGSKA (reference sequence). This CDR3 is 15 amino acids long. This CDR3 reads CSARTPGGGHDEQFF. The CDR3 bases are TGCAGTGCTAGAACCCCAGGGGGGGGACACGATGAGCAGTTCTTC.

This clonotype was counted many times. V gene TRBV10-3 combines with J gene TRBJ2-5; D is uncertain. The CDR3 extends over 13 amino acids. Germline V CDR1 and CDR2: ENHRY, SYGVKD. The V end was cut by 4 bases, the J end by 5 bases, with 11 bases between. CDR3 sequence reads: CAISGTGIETQYF. CDR3 nucleotide sequence: TGTGCCATCAGTGGGACGGGCATCGAGACCCAGTACTTC.

This clonotype was observed many times. The chain is built from TRBV12-3 or TRBV12-4 and TRBJ1-4; the D gene is possibly TRBD1 (6 bases). V was cut by 5 bases and J by 8 bases, with 18 bases left in between. This CDR3 has 15 residues. The CDR3 DNA is TGTGCCAGCAGTAGCGGACAGCAGACCTCGGAAAAACTGTTTTTT. Translated, it gives CASSSGQQTSEKLFF.

This clonotype showed up many times. This rearrangement joins TRBV7-2 to TRBJ1-3; D may be TRBD1 (6 bases). CDR1 is SGHTA, CDR2 FQGNSA, per germline. The CDR3 runs 16 residues. The V and J ends lost 4 bases and 0 bases respectively, with 13 bases between them. CDR3 bases: TGTGCCAGCAGCTCCCCCACAGGGTTCTCTGGAAACACCATATATTTT. Its translation is CASSSPTGFSGNTIYF. Using reference TRBV7-2 and TRBJ1-3 for the parts outside the CDR3, the full variable domain is GAGVSQSPSNKVTEKGKDVELRCDPISGHTALYWYRQSLGQGLEFLIYFQGNSAPDKSGLPSDRFSAERTGGSVSTLTIQRTQQEDSAVYLCASSSPTGFSGNTIYFGEGSWLTVV.

V gene TRBV20-1 combines with J gene TRBJ1-3; D may be TRBD1 (5 bases). V dropped 0 bases and J dropped 0 bases, with 12 bases sitting between them. CDR3 length: 16 amino acids. Germline CDR1 DFQATT, CDR2 SNEGSKA (reference sequence). The CDR3 region has the DNA TGCAGTGCTAGAGATCTCATCAGGGTCTCTGGAAACACCATATATTTT. It is translated as CSARDLIRVSGNTIYF.

This clonotype occurred many times. V gene TRBV7-9 combines with J gene TRBJ2-3; perhaps TRBD1 as D (5 bases). The ends were cut back, 2 bases at V and 6 bases at J, with 15 bases in the middle. Germline V CDR1 and CDR2: SEHNR, FQNEAQ (reference sequence). The CDR3 covers 15 residues. The CDR3 DNA is TGTGCCAGCAGCTTACCCCGAGGACAAACCGATACGCAGTATTTT. Translated, it gives CASSLPRGQTDTQYF.

The sample holds many counts of this clonotype. The genes are TRBV12-3 or TRBV12-4 and TRBJ2-5; the D gene is possibly TRBD1 (5 bases). This CDR3 is built from 11 residues. Deletions cut 5 bases from V and 7 bases from J, with 8 bases between. This CDR3 is CASSGASTQYF. Written as DNA, the CDR3 is TGTGCCAGCAGTGGGGCGTCGACCCAGTACTTC.

This clonotype has at least ten counts. This chain uses TRBV20-1 with TRBJ1-5, with unresolved D. The germline V gene has CDR1 DFQATT and CDR2 SNEGSKA (reference sequence). This CDR3 comprises 12 residues. Trimming left V 2 bases short and J 0 bases short, with 2 bases between. The DNA for the CDR3 is TGCAGTGCTAGAAATAGCAATCAGCCCCAGCATTTT. The encoded protein is CSARNSNQPQHF.

The sample holds many counts of this clonotype. This chain's CDR3 is CSASTGSGANVLTF. In nucleotides, the CDR3 is TGCAGTGCTAGTACCGGCTCTGGGGCCAACGTCCTGACTTTC. The J gene is TRBJ2-6, the V gene TRBV20-1; D unclear. V was shortened by 3 bases and J by 0 bases, with 6 bases between the two germline ends. CDR3 length: 14 residues. Germline CDR1 and CDR2: DFQATT and SNEGSKA (reference sequence).

Many counts were recorded for this clonotype. The rearrangement links TRBV6-1 to TRBJ1-6; D may be TRBD1 (6 bases). This CDR3 spans 16 amino acids. Trimming took off 6 bases at V and 0 bases at J, with 12 bases between the two ends. Germline V gene data show CDR1 as MNHNS and CDR2 as SASEGT. CDR3 DNA: TGTGCCAGCAGGGAACAGGGAGGCTCCTATAATTCACCCCTCCACTTT. Protein product: CASREQGGSYNSPLHF.

This clonotype was detected many times. The chain couples TRBV28 to TRBJ1-2; the D is unclear. Trimming cost V 2 bases and J 7 bases, with 14 bases left between them. CDR3 length: 14 residues. CDR1 is MDHEN, CDR2 SYDVKM, per germline. The CDR3 is CASSLIEPDSGYTF. CDR3 nucleotide sequence: TGTGCCAGCAGTTTAATTGAACCGGACTCTGGCTACACCTTC.

The sample holds many counts of this clonotype. This chain uses TRBV7-8 with TRBJ2-5; tentative D call: TRBD1 (5 bases). Trimming stripped 0 bases from V and 4 bases from J, with 12 bases between. Germline CDR1 SGHVS, CDR2 FQNEAQ. The CDR3 sequence is 15 residues long. CDR3 coding DNA: TGTGCCAGCAGCTTAGCGGTAGGGGCTGGAGAGACCCAGTACTTC. Encoded protein: CASSLAVGAGETQYF.

This clonotype was recorded at least ten times. V usage is TRBV25-1 and J usage is TRBJ2-7; 7 nucleotides agree with TRBD2. Germline V gives CDR1 MGHDK, CDR2 SYGVNS. The CDR3 sequence is 15 residues long. Germline trimming cut 1 base from V and 4 bases from J; bases unmatched to any gene: 7. Here the CDR3 DNA reads TGTGCCAGCAGTGAATCTGGGGGAGGGCGGTACGAGCAGTACTTC. It specifies CASSESGGGRYEQYF.

This clonotype was detected ten times or more. J is TRBJ2-4 and V is TRBV10-3; perhaps D is TRBD1 or TRBD2 (5 bases each). This CDR3 region has 17 residues. The germline V gene has CDR1 ENHRY and CDR2 SYGVKD. V lost 8 bases and J 3 bases, leaving 23 bases between the germline ends. Here the CDR3 reads CAISEVQGRSVKNIQYF. The CDR3 DNA reads as TGTGCCATCTCTGAAGTGCAGGGACGGAGCGTCAAAAACATTCAGTACTTC.

This clonotype was seen only a few times. The chain employs TRBV5-4 and TRBJ2-5, with 9 bases lining up with TRBD2. Germline V gene lookup returns CDR1 SGHNT and CDR2 YYREEE (reference sequence). This CDR3 region has 18 residues. Germline trimming cut 0 bases from V and 2 bases from J; bases unmatched to any gene: 11. CDR3 nucleotides: TGTGCCAGCAGCTTGGGGGTAGGGGGTAGCGGGAGACAAGAGACCCAGTACTTC. This gives the protein CASSLGVGGSGRQETQYF. Full variable domain (outside the CDR3, taken from reference TRBV5-4 and TRBJ2-5): ETGVTQSPTHLIKTRGQQVTLRCSSQSGHNTVSWYQQALGQGPQFIFQYYREEENGRGNFPPRFSGLQFPNYSSELNVNALELDDSALYLCASSLGVGGSGRQETQYFGPGTRLLVL.

Ten or more counts support this clonotype. The chain recombines TRBV7-8 with TRBJ1-5, with TRBD1 as a possible D gene (5 bases). The CDR3 runs to 15 residues. The germline CDR1 and CDR2 sequences are SGHVS and FQNEAQ. Trimming removed 1 base at V and 7 bases at J, with 14 bases between. CDR3 coding DNA: TGTGCCAGCAGCTTAGAGTTGGGGGTAAGACAGCCCCAGCATTTT. Translated, it gives CASSLELGVRQPQHF.

This clonotype was observed many times. The chain joins TRBV7-2 to TRBJ2-2; D possibly corresponds to TRBD2 (5 bases). Germline values: CDR1 SGHTA, CDR2 FQGNSA. With 6 bases removed from V and 7 bases from J, the gap between germline ends came to 12 bases. The CDR3 is 13 residues long. CDR3: CASRHTSHGELFF. In nucleotides, the CDR3 is TGTGCCAGCAGACACACTAGTCACGGGGAGCTGTTTTTT.

This clonotype came up many times. This rearrangement joins TRBV5-6 to TRBJ2-1, with 7 bases matching TRBD2. The CDR3 totals 16 residues. Germline values: CDR1 SGHDT, CDR2 YYEEEE. The trim removed 0 bases at V and 4 bases at J, leaving 7 bases unmatched. CDR3 coding DNA: TGTGCCAGCAGCTTGGGACTAGCCGGGGATTACAATGAGCAGTTCTTC. This translates into CASSLGLAGDYNEQFF.

At least ten counts were recorded for this clonotype. The genes are TRBV6-1 and TRBJ2-7, with D possibly TRBD1 on 6 matching bases. Germline CDR1 is MNHNS and CDR2 is SASEGT. The CDR3 sequence is 14 residues long. V was shortened by 7 bases and J by 2 bases, with 15 bases between the two germline ends. The CDR3 nucleotides are TGTGCCAGCAAACGACGGGACATTACCTACGAGCAGTACTTC. Its protein is CASKRRDITYEQYF.

This clonotype was detected many times. The rearrangement links TRBV12-3 or TRBV12-4 to TRBJ2-7, with TRBD1 matching over 8 bases. The trim removed 6 bases at V and 0 bases at J, leaving 4 bases unmatched. The CDR3 has 14 amino acids. The CDR3 here is CASSRTGLSYEQYF. CDR3 DNA: TGTGCCAGCAGCCGGACAGGGCTCTCCTACGAGCAGTACTTC.